This entry describes one T cell receptor (beta chain). What it recognizes is unknown. Per the germline V gene, CDR1 is WNHNN and CDR2 is SYGVQD (reference sequence). Trimming removed 4 bases at V and 6 bases at J, with 13 bases between. CDR3 length: 13 amino acids. This sample stems from a study of metastatic and nonmetastatic thyroid tumors. As for the study in general: Repertoires were compared across blood and tumor or nodule tissue from malignant and benign thyroid patients. Findings of the study overall: Across blood and tumor, TCR beta diversity in malignant thyroid tumors was reportedly significantly higher than in benign nodules.

All patients were untreated before thyroid surgery. In the study's own analysis: A distant-metastasis classifier for papillary thyroid cancer was built using CDR3 differences across clinicopathological groups. MiXCR was used by TCRdb to re-call the PCR reads. TCRdb, rather than the study authors, made the V and J calls. The sample includes some 13,000 clones, about a quarter of them seen just once. Sequences were obtained from tumor tissue. This receptor was taken from a female donor with papillary thyroid cancer or a benign thyroid nodule (not recorded which). Some clones in this sample may be carry-over from other donors' samples. The chain is built from TRBV10-1 and TRBJ2-7, with a tentative D call TRBD2 (6 bases). CDR3 in amino acids: CASSAGALSEQYF. CDR3 sequence (DNA): TGCGCCAGCAGTGCGGGAGCTTTGTCCGAGCAGTACTTC.